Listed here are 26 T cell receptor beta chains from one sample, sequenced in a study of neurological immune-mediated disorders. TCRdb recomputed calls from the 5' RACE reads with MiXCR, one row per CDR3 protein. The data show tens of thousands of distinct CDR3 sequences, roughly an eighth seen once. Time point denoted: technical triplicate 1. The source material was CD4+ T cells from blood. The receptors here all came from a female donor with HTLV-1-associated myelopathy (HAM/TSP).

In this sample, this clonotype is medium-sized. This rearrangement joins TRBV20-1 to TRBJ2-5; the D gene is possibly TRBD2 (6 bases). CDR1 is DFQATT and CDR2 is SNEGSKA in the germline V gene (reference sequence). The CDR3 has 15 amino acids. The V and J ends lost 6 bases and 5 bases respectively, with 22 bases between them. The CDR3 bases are TGCAGTGCGCCTCAGCGGGCCCAGCGGGCGGAGACCCAGTACTTC. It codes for CSAPQRAQRAETQYF.

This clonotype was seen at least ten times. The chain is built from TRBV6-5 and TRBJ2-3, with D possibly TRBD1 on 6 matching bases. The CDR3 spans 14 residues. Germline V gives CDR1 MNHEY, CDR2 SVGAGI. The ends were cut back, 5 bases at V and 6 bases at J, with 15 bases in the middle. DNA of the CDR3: TGTGCCAGCAGTAAAAATGACCAGGGGGATACGCAGTATTTT. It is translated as CASSKNDQGDTQYF.

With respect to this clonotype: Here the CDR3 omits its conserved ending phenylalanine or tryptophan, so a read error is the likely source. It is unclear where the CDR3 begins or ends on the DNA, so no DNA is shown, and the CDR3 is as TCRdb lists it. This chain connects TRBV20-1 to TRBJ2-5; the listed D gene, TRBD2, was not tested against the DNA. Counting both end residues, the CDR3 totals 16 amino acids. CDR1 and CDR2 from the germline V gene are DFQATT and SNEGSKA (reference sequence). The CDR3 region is CSATTIGVNSPLHFGN.

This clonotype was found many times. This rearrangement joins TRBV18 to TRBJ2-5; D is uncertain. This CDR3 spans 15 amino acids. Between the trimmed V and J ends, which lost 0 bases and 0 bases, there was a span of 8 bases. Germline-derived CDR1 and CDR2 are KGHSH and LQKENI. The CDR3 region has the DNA TGTGCCAGCTCACCACCGTACTCGTACCAAGAGACCCAGTACTTC. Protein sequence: CASSPPYSYQETQYF. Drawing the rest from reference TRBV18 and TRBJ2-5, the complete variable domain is NAGVMQNPRHLVRRRGQEARLRCSPMKGHSHVYWYRQLPEEGLKFMVYLQKENIIDESGMPKERFSAEFPKEGPSILRIQQVVRGDSAAYFCASSPPYSYQETQYFGPGTRLLVL.

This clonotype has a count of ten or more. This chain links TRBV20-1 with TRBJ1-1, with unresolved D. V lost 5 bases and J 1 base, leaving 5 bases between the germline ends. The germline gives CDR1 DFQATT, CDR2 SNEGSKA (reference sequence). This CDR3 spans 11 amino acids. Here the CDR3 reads CSAVGNTEAFF. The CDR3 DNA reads TGCAGTGCTGTGGGGAACACTGAAGCTTTCTTT.

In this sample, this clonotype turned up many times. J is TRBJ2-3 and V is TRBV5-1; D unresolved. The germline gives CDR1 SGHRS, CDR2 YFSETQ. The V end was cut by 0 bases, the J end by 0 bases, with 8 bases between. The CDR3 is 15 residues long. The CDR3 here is CASSLAFLSTDTQYF. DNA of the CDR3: TGCGCCAGCAGCTTGGCGTTCTTAAGCACAGATACGCAGTATTTT.

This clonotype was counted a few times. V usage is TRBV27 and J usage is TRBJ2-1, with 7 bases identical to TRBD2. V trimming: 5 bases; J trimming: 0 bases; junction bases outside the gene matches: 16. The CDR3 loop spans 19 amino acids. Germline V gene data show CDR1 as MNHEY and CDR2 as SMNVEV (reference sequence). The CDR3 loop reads CASSRRSLRGESSYNEQFF. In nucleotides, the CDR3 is TGTGCCAGCAGTCGACGGAGCCTTCGGGGGGAAAGCTCCTACAATGAGCAGTTCTTC.

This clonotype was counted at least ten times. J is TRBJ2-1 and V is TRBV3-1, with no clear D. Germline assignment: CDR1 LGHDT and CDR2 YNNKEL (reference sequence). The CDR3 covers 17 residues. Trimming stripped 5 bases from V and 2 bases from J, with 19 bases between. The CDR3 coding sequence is TGTGCCAGCAGCTCGCCGCCCCCCGGTGGGCCCTACAATGAGCAGTTCTTC. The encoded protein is CASSSPPPGGPYNEQFF.

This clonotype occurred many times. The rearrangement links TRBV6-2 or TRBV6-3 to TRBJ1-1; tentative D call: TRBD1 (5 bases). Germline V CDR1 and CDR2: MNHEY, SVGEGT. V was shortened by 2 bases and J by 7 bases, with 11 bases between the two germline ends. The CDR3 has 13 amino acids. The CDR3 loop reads CASSYRLGGEAFF. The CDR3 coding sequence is TGTGCCAGCAGTTACCGCCTCGGGGGTGAAGCTTTCTTT.

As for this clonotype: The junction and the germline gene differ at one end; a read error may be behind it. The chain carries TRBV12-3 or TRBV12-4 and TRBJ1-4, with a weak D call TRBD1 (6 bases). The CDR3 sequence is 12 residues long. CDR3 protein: CTSRGGFLRLFF. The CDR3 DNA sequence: TGTACCAGCAGAGGGGGGTTTCTTCGACTGTTTTTT.

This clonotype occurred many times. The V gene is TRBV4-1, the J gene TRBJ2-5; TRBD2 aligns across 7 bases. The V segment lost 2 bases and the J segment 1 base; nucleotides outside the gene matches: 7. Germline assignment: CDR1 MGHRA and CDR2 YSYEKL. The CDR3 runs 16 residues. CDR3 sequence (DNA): TGCGCCAGCAGCCAACGAACCCCTAGCGGCCAAGAGACCCAGTACTTC. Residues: CASSQRTPSGQETQYF.

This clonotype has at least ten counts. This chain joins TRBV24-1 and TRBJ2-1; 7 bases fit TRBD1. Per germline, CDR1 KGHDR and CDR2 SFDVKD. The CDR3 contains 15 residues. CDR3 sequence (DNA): TGTGCACGCGGACAGGATTTAAGCTCCTACAATGAGCAGTTCTTC. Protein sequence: CARGQDLSSYNEQFF.

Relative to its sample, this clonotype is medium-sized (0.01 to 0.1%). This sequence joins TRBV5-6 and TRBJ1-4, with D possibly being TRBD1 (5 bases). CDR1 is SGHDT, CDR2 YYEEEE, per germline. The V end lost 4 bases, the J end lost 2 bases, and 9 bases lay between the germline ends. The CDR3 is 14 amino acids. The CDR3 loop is CASSRGLTNEKLFF. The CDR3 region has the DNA TGTGCCAGCAGCAGGGGTCTCACTAATGAAAAACTGTTTTTT.

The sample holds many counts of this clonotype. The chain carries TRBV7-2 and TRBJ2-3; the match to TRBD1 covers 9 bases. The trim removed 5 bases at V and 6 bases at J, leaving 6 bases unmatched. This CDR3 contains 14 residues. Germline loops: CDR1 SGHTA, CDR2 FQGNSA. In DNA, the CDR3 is TGTGCCAGCAGCCTGACAGGGGGGAAGGATACGCAGTATTTT. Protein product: CASSLTGGKDTQYF.

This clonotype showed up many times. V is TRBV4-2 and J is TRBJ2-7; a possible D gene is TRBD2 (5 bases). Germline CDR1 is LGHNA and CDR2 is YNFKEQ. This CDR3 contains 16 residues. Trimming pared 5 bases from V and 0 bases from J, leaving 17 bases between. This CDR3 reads CASSYVERISSYEQYF. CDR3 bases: TGTGCCAGCAGCTACGTTGAGCGGATCAGCTCCTACGAGCAGTACTTC.

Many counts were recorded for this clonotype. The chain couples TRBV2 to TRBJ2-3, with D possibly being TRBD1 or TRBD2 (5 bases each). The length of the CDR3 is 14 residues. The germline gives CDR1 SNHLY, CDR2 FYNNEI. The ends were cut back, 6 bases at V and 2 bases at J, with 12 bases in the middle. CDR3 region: CASSSRDPTDTQYF. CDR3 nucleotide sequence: TGTGCCAGCAGCTCCCGGGACCCCACAGATACGCAGTATTTT.

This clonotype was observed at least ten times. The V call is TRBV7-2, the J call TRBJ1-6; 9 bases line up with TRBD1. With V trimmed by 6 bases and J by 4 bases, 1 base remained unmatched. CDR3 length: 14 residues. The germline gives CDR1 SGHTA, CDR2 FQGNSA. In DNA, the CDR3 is TGTGCCAGCAGACAGGGGGCTTATAATTCACCCCTCCACTTT. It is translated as CASRQGAYNSPLHF.

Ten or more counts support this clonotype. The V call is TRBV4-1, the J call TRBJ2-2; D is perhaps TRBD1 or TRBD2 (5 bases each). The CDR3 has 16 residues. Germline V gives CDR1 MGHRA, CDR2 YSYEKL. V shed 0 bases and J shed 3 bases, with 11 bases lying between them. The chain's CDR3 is CASSQEGRVHTGELFF. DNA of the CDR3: TGCGCCAGCAGCCAAGAGGGGCGGGTTCACACCGGGGAGCTGTTTTTT.

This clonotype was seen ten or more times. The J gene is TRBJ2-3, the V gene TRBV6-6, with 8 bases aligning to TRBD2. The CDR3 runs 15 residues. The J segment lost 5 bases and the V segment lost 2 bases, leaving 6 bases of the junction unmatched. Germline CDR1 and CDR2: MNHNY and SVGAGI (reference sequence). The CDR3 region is CASSYRGGPGDTQYF. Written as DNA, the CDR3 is TGTGCCAGCAGTTACCGGGGGGGGCCTGGAGATACGCAGTATTTT.

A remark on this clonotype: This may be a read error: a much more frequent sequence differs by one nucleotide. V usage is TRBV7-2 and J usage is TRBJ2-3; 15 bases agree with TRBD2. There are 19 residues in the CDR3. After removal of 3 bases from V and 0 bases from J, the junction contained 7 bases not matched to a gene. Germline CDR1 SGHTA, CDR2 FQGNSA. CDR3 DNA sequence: TGTGCCAGCAGCTTCTCATGGACTAGCGGGGGGGTGAGCACAGATACGCAGTATTTT. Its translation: CASSFSWTSGGVSTDTQYF.

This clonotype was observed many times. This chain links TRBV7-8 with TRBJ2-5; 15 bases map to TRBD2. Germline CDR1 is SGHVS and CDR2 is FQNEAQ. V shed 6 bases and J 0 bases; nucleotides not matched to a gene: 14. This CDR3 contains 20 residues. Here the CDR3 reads CASRRTSGGDRPLYQETQYF. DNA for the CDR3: TGTGCCAGCAGAAGGACTAGCGGGGGGGACCGACCTTTGTACCAAGAGACCCAGTACTTC.

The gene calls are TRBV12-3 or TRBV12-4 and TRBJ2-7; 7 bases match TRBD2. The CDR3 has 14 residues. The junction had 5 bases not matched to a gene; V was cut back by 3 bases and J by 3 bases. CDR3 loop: CASSLRRGNYEQYF. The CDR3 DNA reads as TGTGCCAGCAGTTTGAGGCGGGGGAACTACGAGCAGTACTTC.

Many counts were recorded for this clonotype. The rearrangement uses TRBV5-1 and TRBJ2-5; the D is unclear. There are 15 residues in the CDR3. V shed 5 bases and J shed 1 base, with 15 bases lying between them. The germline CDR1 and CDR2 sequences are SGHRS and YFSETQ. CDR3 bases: TGCGCCAGCAGTCCCATTTCGTCCCCCCAAGAGACCCAGTACTTC. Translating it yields CASSPISSPQETQYF.

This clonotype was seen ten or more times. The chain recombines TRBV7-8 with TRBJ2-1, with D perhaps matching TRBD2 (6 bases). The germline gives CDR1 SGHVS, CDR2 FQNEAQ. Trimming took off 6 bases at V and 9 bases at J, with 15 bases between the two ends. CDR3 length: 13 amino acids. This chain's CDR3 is CASRNWRGSEQFF. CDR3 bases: TGTGCCAGCAGAAATTGGCGGGGCAGTGAGCAGTTCTTC.

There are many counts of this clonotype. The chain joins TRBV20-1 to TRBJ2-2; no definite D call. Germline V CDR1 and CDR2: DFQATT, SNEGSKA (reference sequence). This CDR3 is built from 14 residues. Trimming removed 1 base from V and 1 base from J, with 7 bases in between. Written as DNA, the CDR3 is TGCAGTGCTAGAGTTAGCCTGAACACCGGGGAGCTGTTTTTT. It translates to CSARVSLNTGELFF.

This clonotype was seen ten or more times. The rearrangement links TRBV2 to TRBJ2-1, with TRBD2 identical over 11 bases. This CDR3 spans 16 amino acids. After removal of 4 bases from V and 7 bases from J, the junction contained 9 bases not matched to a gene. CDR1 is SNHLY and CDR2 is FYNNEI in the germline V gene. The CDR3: CASSGVAGGPWNEQFF. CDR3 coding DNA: TGTGCCAGCAGTGGCGTAGCGGGGGGGCCATGGAATGAGCAGTTCTTC.